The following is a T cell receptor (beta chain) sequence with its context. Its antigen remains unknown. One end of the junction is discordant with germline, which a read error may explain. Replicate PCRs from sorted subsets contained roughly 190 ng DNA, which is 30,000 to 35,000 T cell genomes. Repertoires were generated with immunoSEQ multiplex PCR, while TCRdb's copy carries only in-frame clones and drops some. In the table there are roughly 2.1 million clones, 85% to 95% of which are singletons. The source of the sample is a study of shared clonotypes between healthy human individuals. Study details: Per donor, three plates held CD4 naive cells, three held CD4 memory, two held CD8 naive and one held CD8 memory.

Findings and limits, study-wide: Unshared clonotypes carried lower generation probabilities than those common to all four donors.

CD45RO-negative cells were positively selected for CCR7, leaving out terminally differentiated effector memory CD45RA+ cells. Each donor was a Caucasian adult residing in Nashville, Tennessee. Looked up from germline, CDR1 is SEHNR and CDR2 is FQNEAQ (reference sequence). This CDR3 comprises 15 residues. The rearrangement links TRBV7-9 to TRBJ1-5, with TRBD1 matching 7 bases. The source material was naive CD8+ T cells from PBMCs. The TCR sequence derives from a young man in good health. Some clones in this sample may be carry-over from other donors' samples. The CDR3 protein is CVSSFTGTENQPQHF. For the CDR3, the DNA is TGTGTCAGCAGCTTTACCGGGACAGAGAATCAGCCCCAGCATTTT.